Below are 22 T cell receptor beta chains sequenced from a single sample in a study of T cell responses to AZD1222 COVID-19 vaccine. Generated by immunoSEQ multiplex PCR, the TCRdb table keeps only in-frame clones and is missing some. This sample has fewer than 140,000 clones, with about nine tenths found just once. Sample: peripheral blood, taken 28 days after the second AZD1222 dose. Source of these receptors: an adult who received the AZD1222 COVID-19 vaccine.

The chain combines TRBV29-1 with TRBJ1-1; D uncertain. The CDR3 loop spans 13 amino acids. V was trimmed by 0 bases and J by 8 bases, leaving 13 bases between them. Germline assignment: CDR1 SQVTM and CDR2 ANQGSEA. CDR3 region: CSVEDPGFREAFF. The CDR3 bases are TGCAGCGTTGAAGACCCCGGGTTCAGGGAAGCTTTCTTT.

This chain connects TRBV23-1 to TRBJ2-3; D possibly corresponds to TRBD1 (5 bases). TRBV23-1 carries the ORF label, with uncertain function. CDR3 length: 17 amino acids. Trimming left V 1 base short and J 5 bases short, with 19 bases between. The CDR3 DNA sequence: TGCGCCAGCAGTCAATTGGGTCAGGGAAGGTCTGAAGATACGCAGTATTTT. Translating gives CASSQLGQGRSEDTQYF.

CDR3 nucleotides: TGTGCCTGGAGTTGGGGGTTAGAGCAGCCCCAGCATTTT. It is translated as CAWSWGLEQPQHF. This chain connects TRBV30 to TRBJ1-5, with a possible D match to TRBD1 (5 bases). Germline CDR1 reads GTSNPN; CDR2 reads SVGIG (reference sequence). The CDR3 is 13 amino acids. V gave up 2 bases and J gave up 7 bases, with 12 bases separating them.

The rearrangement joins TRBV6-5 to TRBJ1-1; D is unresolved. CDR1 and CDR2 (germline): MNHEY, SVGAGI. Between the trimmed V and J ends, which lost 9 bases and 7 bases, there was a span of 9 bases. This CDR3 has 10 residues. CDR3 bases: TGTGCCAGTGCCTGGGATGAAGCTTTCTTT. Translation gives CASAWDEAFF.

V usage is TRBV5-1 and J usage is TRBJ2-5; D may correspond to TRBD1 or TRBD2 (5 bases each). Germline CDR1 reads SGHRS; CDR2 reads YFSETQ. Trimming shortened V by 1 base and J by 4 bases, and 17 bases separated the two germline ends. The CDR3 is 16 amino acids. CDR3: CASSLPTAHGGETQYF. CDR3 in DNA: TGCGCCAGCAGCTTGCCGACAGCACATGGAGGAGAGACCCAGTACTTC.

The J gene is TRBJ1-2, the V gene TRBV30; 8 bases are a match to TRBD1. The CDR3 has 11 residues. Germline values: CDR1 GTSNPN, CDR2 SVGIG (reference sequence). With V trimmed by 6 bases and J by 8 bases, 5 bases remained unmatched. Here the CDR3 DNA reads TGTGCCTGCCTGACAGGGGCCGGCTACACCTTC. It specifies CACLTGAGYTF.

DNA for the CDR3: TGCGCCAGCAGCTTCAGTATTAGCGGGACAGATACGCAGTATTTT. This encodes CASSFSISGTDTQYF. The V and J genes are TRBV5-1 and TRBJ2-3, with 7 nucleotides matching TRBD2. The length of the CDR3 is 15 residues. The V and J ends lost 2 bases and 3 bases, in that order; junction bases with no gene match: 6. CDR1 is SGHRS and CDR2 is YFSETQ in the germline V gene.

This chain uses TRBV19 with TRBJ1-2; TRBD1 is a possible D gene (5 bases). Per the germline V gene, CDR1 is LNHDA and CDR2 is SQIVND (reference sequence). The CDR3 extends over 13 amino acids. V was cut by 5 bases and J by 5 bases, with 12 bases left in between. The CDR3 sequence is CASSAGLHYGYTF. The CDR3 DNA sequence: TGTGCCAGTAGTGCGGGACTGCATTATGGCTACACCTTC.

This chain links TRBV7-6 with TRBJ2-7, with 12 bases matching TRBD1. After removal of 1 base from V and 7 bases from J, the junction contained 5 bases not matched to a gene. The CDR3 runs 15 residues. Per the germline V gene, CDR1 is SGHVS and CDR2 is FNYEAQ. CDR3 in DNA: TGTGCCAGCAGCTTAGTGGGACAGGGGGCGGGGGAGCAGTACTTC. It codes for CASSLVGQGAGEQYF.

The chain uses TRBV7-3 and TRBJ1-6; 7 bases fit TRBD1. CDR3 length: 15 residues. The germline gives CDR1 SGHTA, CDR2 FQGTGA. V dropped 1 base and J dropped 6; count of bases not matched to a gene: 3. The CDR3 loop is CASSLNRQGNSPLHF. The CDR3 DNA is TGTGCCAGCAGCTTAAACCGACAGGGTAATTCACCCCTCCACTTT.

The gene calls are TRBV5-1 and TRBJ1-6; TRBD1 matches 9 bases. CDR3 length: 16 amino acids. V shed 5 bases, J shed 9 bases, and the junction held 12 bases outside the gene matches. CDR1 is SGHRS, CDR2 YFSETQ, per germline. The CDR3 region has the DNA TGCGCCAGCAGTACAGGGGGCTCCCCCAACGGTTCACCCCTCCACTTT. It yields the protein CASSTGGSPNGSPLHF.

The chain links TRBV9 to TRBJ1-2, with 8 bases fitting TRBD1. The CDR3 totals 16 residues. With V trimmed by 4 bases and J by 3 bases, 11 bases remained unmatched. The germline gives CDR1 SGDLS, CDR2 YYNGEE. For the CDR3, the DNA is TGTGCCAGCAGCTCGGACAGGGAGGAAGGGTACTATGGCTACACCTTC. This encodes CASSSDREEGYYGYTF.

The genes are TRBV29-1 and TRBJ2-1; D unclear. The CDR3 runs 17 residues. Trimming took 1 base from V and 5 from J, leaving 21 bases between them. CDR1 and CDR2 from the germline V gene are SQVTM and ANQGSEA. CDR3 sequence: CSVEGPSQTGGDNEQFF. The CDR3 DNA sequence: TGCAGCGTTGAAGGCCCCTCACAAACTGGTGGGGACAATGAGCAGTTCTTC.

The chain employs TRBV18 and TRBJ2-7; TRBD2 matches at 14 bases. The J segment lost 4 bases and the V segment lost 4 bases, leaving 6 bases of the junction unmatched. The germline V gene encodes CDR1 KGHSH and CDR2 LQKENI. There are 16 residues in the CDR3. CDR3 protein: CASSLGTSGGKYEQYF. Here the CDR3 DNA reads TGTGCCAGCTCACTGGGGACTAGCGGGGGAAAGTACGAGCAGTACTTC.

V is TRBV11-2 and J is TRBJ1-1; the match to TRBD1 covers 7 bases. CDR3 length: 15 residues. V shed 8 bases, J shed 3 bases, and the junction held 12 bases outside the gene matches. Germline assignment: CDR1 SGHAT and CDR2 FQNNGV. CDR3 nucleotide sequence: TGTGCCAGCCAACAAGAGACAGGGTGGTACACTGAAGCTTTCTTT. Translating it yields CASQQETGWYTEAFF. Full variable domain (rest looked up from reference TRBV11-2 and TRBJ1-1): EAGVAQSPRYKIIEKRQSVAFWCNPISGHATLYWYQQILGQGPKLLIQFQNNGVVDDSQLPKDRFSAERLKGVDSTLKIQPAKLEDSAVYLCASQQETGWYTEAFFGQGTRLTVV.

This chain connects TRBV11-3 to TRBJ2-3, with D hard to call. The germline V and J ends were trimmed by 4 bases and 5 bases, with 10 bases remaining between them. Per germline, CDR1 SGHNT and CDR2 YENEEA. The CDR3 runs to 13 residues. The CDR3 here is CASSSQPGDTQYF. CDR3 DNA: TGTGCCAGCAGCTCCCAGCCGGGAGATACGCAGTATTTT.

This rearrangement joins TRBV5-6 to TRBJ2-7, with D unclear. The CDR3 spans 8 residues. Trimming pared 0 bases from V and 12 bases from J, leaving 1 base between. Germline V gives CDR1 SGHDT, CDR2 YYEEEE. The CDR3 spells CASSLGYF. The CDR3 nucleotides are TGTGCCAGCAGCTTGGGGTACTTC.

The V and J genes are TRBV5-6 and TRBJ1-5; no clear D. The germline CDR1 and CDR2 sequences are SGHDT and YYEEEE. CDR3 length equals 16 residues. V was trimmed by 2 bases and J by 2 bases, leaving 14 bases between them. CDR3 sequence: CASSFGGPRGNQPQHF. The CDR3 DNA reads TGTGCCAGCAGCTTTGGCGGGCCCCGGGGCAATCAGCCCCAGCATTTT.

The chain links TRBV11-1 to TRBJ2-4; 7 nucleotides align to TRBD2. Germline V CDR1 and CDR2: SGHAT, FQDESV (reference sequence). This CDR3 has 12 residues. The V segment lost 6 bases and the J segment 15 bases; nucleotides outside the gene matches: 11. CDR3 region: CASSPGGGSRYF. The CDR3 nucleotides read TGTGCCAGCAGTCCAGGAGGCGGGAGTAGGTACTTC.

The V gene is TRBV27, the J gene TRBJ2-7; 10 nucleotides match TRBD1. This CDR3 spans 18 amino acids. Germline values: CDR1 MNHEY, CDR2 SMNVEV (reference sequence). J lost 0 bases, V lost 5 bases, and 13 bases had no gene match. As DNA, the CDR3 is TGTGCCAGCAGTCGAGAGGGTTTCGACAGGGGGCTCTCCTACGAGCAGTACTTC. Protein: CASSREGFDRGLSYEQYF.

The chain uses TRBV5-1 and TRBJ1-6; D not resolved. The germline V gene encodes CDR1 SGHRS and CDR2 YFSETQ. The CDR3 has 12 residues. The V end lost 4 bases, the J end lost 7 bases, and 6 bases lay between the germline ends. The CDR3 DNA reads as TGCGCCAGCAGCGCAGGCAATTCACCCCTCCACTTT. Translating it yields CASSAGNSPLHF.

The chain joins TRBV5-8 to TRBJ1-2, with D unclear. V shed 2 bases and J shed 6 bases, with 14 bases lying between them. This CDR3 contains 14 residues. Germline V lookup: CDR1 SGHTS, CDR2 YDEGEE. The CDR3 DNA follows: TGTGCCAGCAGCTTCGTTGGGGTTTGGGATGGCTACACCTTC. Translating it yields CASSFVGVWDGYTF.